The rows below give T cell receptor beta chains drawn from one sample of a study of shared clonotypes between healthy human individuals. Measured with immunoSEQ multiplex PCR; TCRdb has only the in-frame clones, and not every one. The profile shows 450,000 to 550,000 clones, roughly 78% of them singletons. The sequencing sample was made of PBMCs. The receptors were gathered from a middle-aged woman in good health. Some clones in this sample may be carry-over from other donors' samples. The CDR3 runs from the conserved cysteine through the conserved F or W. The D gene is left open where the match is weak. Rows may omit the clone size; those that give it use once, few, many or a size class.

TRBJ2-7	TRBV4-1	NA	TRBD2	CASSQDLLAGDGEQYF	TGCGCCAGCAGCCAAGATCTTTTAGCGGGAGATGGCGAGCAGTACTTC
TRBJ2-2	TRBV7-4	NA	NA	CASSPHTIGELFF	TGTGCCAGCAGCCCTCATACAATAGGGGAGCTGTTTTTT
TRBJ1-5	TRBV6-5	few	TRBD1	CASRQGAGQPQHF	TGTGCCAGCAGACAGGGGGCGGGTCAGCCCCAGCATTTT
TRBJ1-1	TRBV7-3	NA	NA	CASSFGGVTEAFF	TGTGCCAGCAGCTTTGGGGGAGTCACTGAAGCTTTCTTT
TRBJ2-1	TRBV6-1	many	TRBD2	CASSELSGRGSNEQFF	TGTGCCAGCAGTGAACTTAGCGGGAGGGGCTCCAATGAGCAGTTCTTC
TRBJ1-3	TRBV7-9	NA	TRBD1	CASSSDRAGNTIYF	TGTGCCAGCAGCTCCGACAGGGCCGGAAACACCATATATTTT
TRBJ2-7	TRBV28	NA	TRBD1	CASRGNRGQGATYEQYF	TGTGCCAGCAGGGGAAACCGGGGACAGGGGGCGACCTACGAGCAGTACTTC
TRBJ2-7	TRBV28	NA	NA	CASSLRDPPYEQYF	TGTGCCAGCAGTTTACGGGACCCCCCCTACGAGCAGTACTTC
TRBJ1-1	TRBV7-9	NA	TRBD1	CASSRGGFRDRELNTEAFF	TGTGCCAGCAGCCGTGGAGGCTTCCGGGACAGAGAATTAAACACTGAAGCTTTCTTT
TRBJ2-3	TRBV29-1	NA	NA	CSVGRRLADTQYF	TGCAGCGTGGGGAGAAGGTTGGCAGATACGCAGTATTTT
TRBJ2-2	TRBV28	NA	TRBD2	CASKIAGAGTGELFF	TGTGCCAGCAAAATAGCGGGAGCGGGCACCGGGGAGCTGTTTTTT
TRBJ2-5	TRBV5-6	NA	TRBD1	CASSGAPDREETQYF	TGTGCCAGCAGCGGCGCCCCGGACAGGGAAGAGACCCAGTACTTC
TRBJ2-7	TRBV5-1	NA	NA	CASSSEPGRPYEQYF	TGCGCCAGCAGCTCGGAACCGGGACGGCCCTACGAGCAGTACTTC
TRBJ1-2	TRBV27	few	NA	CASSLLDGYGYTF	TGTGCCAGCAGTTTACTGGACGGCTATGGCTACACCTTC
TRBJ2-2	TRBV6-1	few	TRBD1	CASSEGTGDTGELFF	TGTGCCAGCAGTGAAGGGACAGGGGACACCGGGGAGCTGTTTTTT
TRBJ2-3	TRBV6-4	NA	NA	CASRDTDRPTDTQYF	TGTGCCAGCAGAGATACAGACAGGCCCACAGATACGCAGTATTTT
TRBJ2-5	TRBV20-1	once	NA	CSARVKETQYF	TGCAGTGCTAGGGTCAAAGAGACCCAGTACTTC
TRBJ1-1	TRBV2	NA	NA	CASSEAVNTEAFF	TGTGCCAGCAGTGAAGCGGTGAACACTGAAGCTTTCTTT
TRBJ1-4	TRBV5-1	NA	NA	CASSLSDARNEKLFF	TGCGCCAGCAGCCTCAGTGATGCGAGGAATGAAAAACTGTTTTTT
TRBJ2-7	TRBV28	NA	TRBD2	CAIRGAGGYYEQYF	TGTGCCATACGAGGGGCGGGAGGGTACTACGAGCAGTACTTC